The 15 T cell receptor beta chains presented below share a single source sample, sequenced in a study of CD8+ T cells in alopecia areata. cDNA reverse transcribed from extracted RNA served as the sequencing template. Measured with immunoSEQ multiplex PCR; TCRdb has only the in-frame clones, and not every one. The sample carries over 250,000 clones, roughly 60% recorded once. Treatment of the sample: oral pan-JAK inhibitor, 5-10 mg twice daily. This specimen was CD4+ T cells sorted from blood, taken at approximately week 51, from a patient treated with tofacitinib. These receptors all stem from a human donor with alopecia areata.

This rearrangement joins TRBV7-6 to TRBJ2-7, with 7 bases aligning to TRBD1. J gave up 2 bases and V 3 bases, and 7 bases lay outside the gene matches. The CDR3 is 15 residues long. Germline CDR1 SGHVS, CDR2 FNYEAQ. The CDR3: CASSFGQDRTYEQYF. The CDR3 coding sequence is TGTGCCAGCAGCTTCGGACAGGACCGTACCTACGAGCAGTACTTC.

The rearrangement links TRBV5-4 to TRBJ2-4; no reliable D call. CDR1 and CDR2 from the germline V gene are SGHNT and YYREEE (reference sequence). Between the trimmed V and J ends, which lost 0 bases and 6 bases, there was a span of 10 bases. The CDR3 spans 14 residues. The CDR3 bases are TGTGCCAGCAGCTTGGGCGTAACTGGAAACATTCAGTACTTC. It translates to CASSLGVTGNIQYF.

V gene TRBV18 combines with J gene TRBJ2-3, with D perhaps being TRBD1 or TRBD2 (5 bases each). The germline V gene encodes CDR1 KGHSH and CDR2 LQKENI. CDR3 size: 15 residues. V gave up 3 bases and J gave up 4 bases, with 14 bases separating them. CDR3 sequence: CASSPVTGAPDTQYF. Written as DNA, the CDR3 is TGTGCCAGCTCACCGGTAACCGGGGCGCCAGATACGCAGTATTTT.

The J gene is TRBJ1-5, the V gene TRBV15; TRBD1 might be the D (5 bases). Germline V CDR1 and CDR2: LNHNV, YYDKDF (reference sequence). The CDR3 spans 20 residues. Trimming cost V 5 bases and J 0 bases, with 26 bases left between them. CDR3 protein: CATSPSPAGGPYYSNQPQHF. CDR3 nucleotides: TGTGCCACCAGCCCTTCACCCGCGGGGGGACCCTATTATAGCAATCAGCCCCAGCATTTT.

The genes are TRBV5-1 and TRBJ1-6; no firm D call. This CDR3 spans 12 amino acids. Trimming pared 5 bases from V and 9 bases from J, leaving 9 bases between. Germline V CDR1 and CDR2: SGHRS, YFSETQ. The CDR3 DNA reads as TGCGCCAGCAGAATGGAGAGTTCACCCCTCCACTTT. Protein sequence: CASRMESSPLHF.

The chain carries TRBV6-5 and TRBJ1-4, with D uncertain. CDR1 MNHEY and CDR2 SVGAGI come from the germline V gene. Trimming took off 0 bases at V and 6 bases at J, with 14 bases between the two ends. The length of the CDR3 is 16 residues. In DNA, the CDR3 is TGTGCCAGCAGTTACTCATATCAGACATCGGATGAAAAACTGTTTTTT. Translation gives CASSYSYQTSDEKLFF.

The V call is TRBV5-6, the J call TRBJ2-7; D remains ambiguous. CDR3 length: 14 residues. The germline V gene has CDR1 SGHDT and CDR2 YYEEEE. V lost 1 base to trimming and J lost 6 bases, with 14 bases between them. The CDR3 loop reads CASSLLPAMAEQYF. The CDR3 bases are TGTGCCAGCAGCTTGTTGCCAGCGATGGCCGAGCAGTACTTC.

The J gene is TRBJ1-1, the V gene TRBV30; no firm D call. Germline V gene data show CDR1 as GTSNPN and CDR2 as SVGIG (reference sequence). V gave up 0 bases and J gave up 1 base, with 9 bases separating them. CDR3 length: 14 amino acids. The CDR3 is CAWSVWAPNTEAFF. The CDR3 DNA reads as TGTGCCTGGAGTGTATGGGCTCCGAACACTGAAGCTTTCTTT.

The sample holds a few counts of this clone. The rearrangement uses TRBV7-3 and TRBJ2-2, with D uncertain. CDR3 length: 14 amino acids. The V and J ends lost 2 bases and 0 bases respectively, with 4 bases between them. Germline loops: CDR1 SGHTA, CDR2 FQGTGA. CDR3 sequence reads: CASSLLANTGELFF. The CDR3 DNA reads TGTGCCAGCAGCTTATTAGCGAACACCGGGGAGCTGTTTTTT.

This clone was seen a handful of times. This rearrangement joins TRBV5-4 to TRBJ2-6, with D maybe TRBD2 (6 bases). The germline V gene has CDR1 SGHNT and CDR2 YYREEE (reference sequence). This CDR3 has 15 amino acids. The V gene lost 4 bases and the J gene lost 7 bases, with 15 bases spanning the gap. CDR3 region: CASSPGGPGANVLTF. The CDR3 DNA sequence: TGTGCCAGCAGCCCCGGAGGGCCAGGTGCCAACGTCCTGACTTTC.

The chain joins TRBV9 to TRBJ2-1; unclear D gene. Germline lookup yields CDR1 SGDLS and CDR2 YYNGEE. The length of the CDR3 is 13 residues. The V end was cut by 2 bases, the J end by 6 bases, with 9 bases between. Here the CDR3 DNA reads TGTGCCAGCAGCGTCGAACAGATCAATGAGCAGTTCTTC. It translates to CASSVEQINEQFF.

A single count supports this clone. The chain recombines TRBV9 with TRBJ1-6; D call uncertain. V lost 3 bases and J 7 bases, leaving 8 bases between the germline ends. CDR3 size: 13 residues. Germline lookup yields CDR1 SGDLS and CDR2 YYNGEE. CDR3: CASSATENSPLHF. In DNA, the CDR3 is TGTGCCAGCAGCGCCACAGAGAATTCACCCCTCCACTTT.

The CDR3 protein is CSAIRGTEAFF. CDR3 nucleotides: TGCAGTGCTATCCGGGGTACTGAAGCTTTCTTT. This chain joins TRBV20-1 and TRBJ1-1, with D hard to call. CDR1 DFQATT and CDR2 SNEGSKA come from the germline V gene (reference sequence). Trimming shortened V by 4 bases and J by 5 bases, and 8 bases separated the two germline ends. CDR3 size: 11 residues.

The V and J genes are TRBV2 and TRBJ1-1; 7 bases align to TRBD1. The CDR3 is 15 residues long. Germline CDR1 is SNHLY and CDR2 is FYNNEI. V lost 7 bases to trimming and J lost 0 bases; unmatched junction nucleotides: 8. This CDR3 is CASTPQGTMNTEAFF. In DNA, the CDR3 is TGTGCCAGCACCCCACAGGGGACCATGAACACTGAAGCTTTCTTT.

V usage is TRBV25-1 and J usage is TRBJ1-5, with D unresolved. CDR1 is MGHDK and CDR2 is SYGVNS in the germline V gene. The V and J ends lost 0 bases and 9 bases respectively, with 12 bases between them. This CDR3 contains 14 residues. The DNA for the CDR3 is TGTGCCAGCAGTGAATATGGGGTATTGTGGCCCCAGCATTTT. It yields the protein CASSEYGVLWPQHF.